One and the same sample provided the 5 T cell receptor beta chains below, sequenced in a study. TCRdb re-called the 5' RACE reads through MiXCR, storing one row per CDR3 protein. The sample lists 60,000 to 65,000 distinct CDR3 sequences; roughly 22% were seen once. Sequenced sample: memory CD4+ T cells sorted from a lymph node. The sample's subset: memory CD4+ T cells, CD4+CD45RO+CD25-. The receptors come from a female donor with breast cancer.

A word on this clonotype: The junction departs from germline at one end; a sequencing error may be responsible. V and J are TRBV2 and TRBJ2-3; TRBD2 matches at 7 bases. Germline CDR1 and CDR2: SNHLY and FYNNEI. The CDR3 length is 17 residues. CDR3 sequence: CASKEISGYSTTDTQYF. CDR3 sequence (DNA): TGTGCCAGCAAAGAGATTAGCGGGTATTCTACTACAGATACGCAGTATTTC.

The V gene is TRBV6-5, the J gene TRBJ1-1, with TRBD1 as a possible D gene (5 bases). The V end was cut by 2 bases, the J end by 0 bases, with 10 bases between. The CDR3 extends over 15 amino acids. Germline-derived CDR1 and CDR2 are MNHEY and SVGAGI. The CDR3 nucleotides read TGTGCCAGCAGTTACCAAGGGACGGTGAACACTGAAGCTTTCTTT. It translates to CASSYQGTVNTEAFF.

This clonotype was detected only a few times. The rearrangement joins TRBV7-3 to TRBJ2-1; D is perhaps TRBD2 (5 bases). V dropped 5 bases and J dropped 0 bases, with 5 bases sitting between them. CDR3 length: 13 residues. The germline gives CDR1 SGHTA, CDR2 FQGTGA. CDR3 nucleotides: TGTGCCAGCAGCCGGGACTCCTACAATGAGCAGTTCTTC. This codes for CASSRDSYNEQFF.

As for this clonotype: This could be a read error, since a much larger clone is one nucleotide away. This chain uses TRBV5-1 with TRBJ2-1; D remains ambiguous. Judging by the DNA end, TRBJ2-7 fits better; the J call may be wrong. The germline CDR1 and CDR2 sequences are SGHRS and YFSETQ. The CDR3 totals 13 residues. The CDR3 DNA reads TGCGCCAGCAGCTTGTTCGGCAAAAACGAGCAGTACTTC. Residues: CASSLFGKNEQYF.

The chain employs TRBV28 and TRBJ1-2, with 7 bases fitting TRBD1. Germline values: CDR1 MDHEN, CDR2 SYDVKM. This CDR3 region has 12 residues. V was pared by 5 bases and J by 8 bases, with 5 bases of the junction left unmatched. Here the CDR3 reads CASSRQGLGYTF. The DNA for the CDR3 is TGTGCCAGCAGTCGACAGGGACTCGGCTACACCTTC.